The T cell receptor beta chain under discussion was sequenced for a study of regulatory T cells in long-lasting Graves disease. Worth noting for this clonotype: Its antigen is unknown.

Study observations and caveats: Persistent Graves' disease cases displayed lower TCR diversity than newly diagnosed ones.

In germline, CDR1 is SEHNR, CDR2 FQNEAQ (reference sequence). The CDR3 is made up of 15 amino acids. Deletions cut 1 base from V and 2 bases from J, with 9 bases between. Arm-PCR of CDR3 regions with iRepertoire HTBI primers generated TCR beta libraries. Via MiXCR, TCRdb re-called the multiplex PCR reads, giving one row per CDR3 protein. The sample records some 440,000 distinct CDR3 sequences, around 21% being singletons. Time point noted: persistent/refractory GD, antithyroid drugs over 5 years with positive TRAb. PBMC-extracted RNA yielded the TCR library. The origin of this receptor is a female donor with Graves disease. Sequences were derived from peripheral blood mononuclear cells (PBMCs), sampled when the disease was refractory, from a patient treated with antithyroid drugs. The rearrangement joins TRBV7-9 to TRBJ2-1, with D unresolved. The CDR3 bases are TGTGCCAGCAGCTTAGGCCAGCTTCCCTACAATGAGCAGTTCTTC. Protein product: CASSLGQLPYNEQFF.